The subject of this entry is one TCR beta chain. This sample's time point: pre-treatment baseline. The data derive from a study of blood T cell dynamics during melanoma immunotherapy. Sequencing was performed with immunoSEQ multiplex PCR; in TCRdb, only in-frame clones are kept and a portion is missing. The data contain 6,000 to 8,000 clones, 60% to 85% of them singletons. Germline CDR1 reads LGHNA; CDR2 reads YNFKEQ. J gave up 5 bases and V 0 bases, and 1 base lay outside the gene matches. The CDR3 has 14 amino acids. The specimen was blood, collected from a patient treated with checkpoint blockade. The clonotype was recovered from a human donor with melanoma. V and J are TRBV4-2 and TRBJ2-1; 7 bases are a match to TRBD2. DNA of the CDR3: TGTGCCAGCAGCCAAGAGGGGGGGAACAATGAGCAGTTCTTC. This codes for CASSQEGGNNEQFF.